These 19 T cell receptor beta chains originate from one sample sequenced in a study of metastatic and nonmetastatic thyroid tumors. Each patient came to thyroid surgery without any prior treatment (of any kind). TCRdb ran MiXCR on the PCR reads. The sample carries 26,000 or so clones, approximately 17% recorded once. The sequencing input was blood. These receptors were collected from a male donor with papillary thyroid cancer or a benign thyroid nodule (not recorded which). Some clones in this sample may be carry-over from other donors' samples.

This clone appeared many times. CDR3 bases: TGCGCCAGCAGCTTGGCCTATGCGGGAGGAGGGGCAGATACGCAGTATTTT. Protein sequence: CASSLAYAGGGADTQYF. This chain connects TRBV5-1 to TRBJ2-3; TRBD2 matches 8 bases. CDR3 size: 17 residues. Germline CDR1 reads SGHRS; CDR2 reads YFSETQ. Trimming at V came to 0 bases and at J to 4 bases, leaving 10 bases not matched to a gene.

By share of the sample, this clone is medium-sized. The chain combines TRBV20-1 with TRBJ1-1, with D hard to call. Germline CDR1 and CDR2: DFQATT and SNEGSKA (reference sequence). There are 18 residues in the CDR3. V dropped 0 bases and J dropped 3 bases, with 23 bases sitting between them. The CDR3 bases are TGCAGTGCTAGAGATCTTTGGGCACGGAATCTGCGCGACACTGAAGCTTTCTTT. Its protein product is CSARDLWARNLRDTEAFF.

This clone was observed many times. At the DNA level, this CDR3 is encoded by other sequences in the same sample as well. This rearrangement joins TRBV9 to TRBJ2-7; 7 nucleotides match TRBD1. The CDR3 is 14 amino acids. V lost 2 bases, J lost 2 bases, and 4 bases stayed unmatched. Germline lookup yields CDR1 SGDLS and CDR2 YYNGEE. The CDR3 bases are TGTGCCAGCAGCGTGGGAACAGGGGCCTACGAGCAGTACTTC. Protein product: CASSVGTGAYEQYF.

This clone was detected many times. V gene TRBV7-8 combines with J gene TRBJ2-2; the D is unclear. Germline V gene data show CDR1 as SGHVS and CDR2 as FQNEAQ. CDR3 length: 14 residues. V lost 0 bases, J lost 6 bases, and 8 bases lay in between. The CDR3 sequence is CASSLALGSGELFF. The CDR3 nucleotides read TGTGCCAGCAGCTTAGCTCTGGGTTCCGGGGAGCTGTTTTTT.

The chain joins TRBV2 to TRBJ2-5; 11 bases line up with TRBD2. Germline V gene lookup returns CDR1 SNHLY and CDR2 FYNNEI. J was trimmed by 3 bases and V by 6 bases; bases with no gene match: 6. This CDR3 is built from 15 residues. CDR3 amino acids: CASRLLAGAEETQYF. Written as DNA, the CDR3 is TGTGCCAGCAGGTTACTAGCGGGAGCAGAAGAGACCCAGTACTTC. Drawing the rest from reference TRBV2 and TRBJ2-5, the complete variable domain is EPEVTQTPSHQVTQMGQEVILRCVPISNHLYFYWYRQILGQKVEFLVSFYNNEISEKSEIFDDQFSVERPDGSNFTLKIRSTKLEDSAMYFCASRLLAGAEETQYFGPGTRLLVL.

This clone has ten or more counts. The V call is TRBV5-1, the J call TRBJ1-1; D not certain. The V end was cut by 0 bases, the J end by 1 base, with 10 bases between. Germline assignment: CDR1 SGHRS and CDR2 YFSETQ. The CDR3 extends over 15 amino acids. The CDR3 spells CASSLGTARNTEAFF. As DNA, the CDR3 is TGCGCCAGCAGCTTGGGTACAGCACGGAACACTGAAGCTTTCTTT.

This clone is labeled medium-sized (0.01 to 0.1%). This chain links TRBV28 with TRBJ2-7; 8 nucleotides agree with TRBD1. The V gene end was trimmed by 6 bases and the J gene end by 5 bases; junction bases not matched to a gene: 12. CDR3 length: 15 amino acids. The V gene's germline CDR1 is MDHEN and CDR2 SYDVKM. CDR3 region: CASSSGQASGHEQYF. CDR3 coding DNA: TGTGCCAGCAGCTCGGGACAGGCTTCGGGTCACGAGCAGTACTTC.

This clone was recorded once. The chain joins TRBV18 to TRBJ2-7, with 7 bases identical to TRBD2. This CDR3 has 12 residues. Germline CDR1 and CDR2: KGHSH and LQKENI. V was pared by 3 bases and J by 6 bases, with 2 bases of the junction left unmatched. CDR3 amino acids: CASSPGGVEQYF. The CDR3 bases are TGTGCCAGCTCACCGGGGGGGGTCGAGCAGTACTTC.

This clone has at least ten counts. J is TRBJ2-1 and V is TRBV3-1; D gene unclear. The germline CDR1 and CDR2 sequences are LGHDT and YNNKEL (reference sequence). V lost 1 base to trimming and J lost 2 bases, with 9 bases between them. The CDR3 length is 15 residues. The CDR3 bases are TGTGCCAGCAGCCAAGCCAGGAGCACCTACAATGAGCAGTTCTTC. This encodes CASSQARSTYNEQFF.

This clone was seen many times. V usage is TRBV10-3 and J usage is TRBJ2-1, with 7 bases matching TRBD2. Trimming cost V 3 bases and J 9 bases; bases outside gene matches: 5. Germline V CDR1 and CDR2: ENHRY, SYGVKD. CDR3 length: 13 residues. The CDR3 bases are TGTGCCATCAGTGACGGGCTAGCGGCTGAGCAGTTCTTC. This sequence encodes CAISDGLAAEQFF.

This clone was seen many times. Written as DNA, the CDR3 is TGTGCCAGCAGCTTAGCGCCCCAATCTGGAAACACCATATATTTT. This gives the protein CASSLAPQSGNTIYF. The chain carries TRBV7-9 and TRBJ1-3; no reliable D call. Trimming took off 0 bases at V and 1 base at J, with 7 bases between the two ends. The CDR3 has 15 amino acids. CDR1 SEHNR and CDR2 FQNEAQ come from the germline V gene (reference sequence).

This clone has only a few counts. At one end the junction does not follow the germline gene, possibly because of a read error. J is TRBJ2-5 and V is TRBV28; TRBD2 agrees at 8 bases. This CDR3 is built from 19 residues. Germline V gene lookup returns CDR1 MDHEN and CDR2 SYDVKM. DNA of the CDR3: TGTGCCGGCAGTTTATTATCCTGGGCAAAAAGCGGGAGTGGAGAGACCCAGTACTTC. The encoded protein is CAGSLLSWAKSGSGETQYF.

This clone was seen at least ten times. The chain employs TRBV5-6 and TRBJ2-5, with no clear D. Trimming pared 5 bases from V and 2 bases from J, leaving 13 bases between. The CDR3 totals 14 residues. The germline CDR1 and CDR2 sequences are SGHDT and YYEEEE. CDR3 DNA sequence: TGTGCCAGCAGACCCCCCGACGGACAAGAGACCCAGTACTTC. It specifies CASRPPDGQETQYF.

The V call is TRBV27, the J call TRBJ2-1, with 9 bases aligning to TRBD1. CDR3 length equals 14 residues. V was clipped by 11 bases and J by 8 bases; unmatched bases: 13. Germline loops: CDR1 MNHEY, CDR2 SMNVEV (reference sequence). The CDR3 is CAPPQGQGYDEQFF. As DNA, the CDR3 is TGTGCCCCCCCCCAGGGACAGGGATATGATGAGCAGTTCTTC.

This clone was counted between two and nine times. The rearrangement links TRBV7-9 to TRBJ1-2; TRBD1 is a possible D gene (6 bases). CDR3 length: 14 amino acids. Deletions cut 4 bases from V and 4 bases from J, with 13 bases between. The germline CDR1 and CDR2 sequences are SEHNR and FQNEAQ (reference sequence). The CDR3 sequence is CASSYNPDSYGYTF. CDR3 bases: TGTGCCAGCAGCTACAACCCGGACAGCTATGGCTACACCTTC. The full variable domain, rest sourced from reference TRBV7-9 and TRBJ1-2, is DTGVSQNPRHKITKRGQNVTFRCDPISEHNRLYWYRQTLGQGPEFLTYFQNEAQLEKSRLLSDRFSAERPKGSFSTLEIQRTEQGDSAMYLCASSYNPDSYGYTFGSGTRLTVV.

This chain uses TRBV30 with TRBJ2-7; D is possibly TRBD1 or TRBD2 (5 bases each). Trimming stripped 2 bases from V and 5 bases from J, with 10 bases between. CDR3 length: 12 residues. Germline V CDR1 and CDR2: GTSNPN, SVGIG (reference sequence). CDR3 sequence reads: CAWSKGTDEQYF. DNA of the CDR3: TGTGCCTGGAGTAAGGGGACGGACGAGCAGTACTTC.

This clone was counted only a few times. CDR3: CASTKTRGDSPLHF. CDR3 bases: TGTGCCAGTACTAAGACACGCGGGGATTCACCCCTCCACTTT. The rearrangement uses TRBV28 and TRBJ1-6, with no clear D. CDR1 MDHEN and CDR2 SYDVKM come from the germline V gene. The V gene lost 9 bases and the J gene lost 8 bases, with 17 bases spanning the gap. CDR3 length: 14 residues.

This clone was counted ten times or more. The V call is TRBV7-9, the J call TRBJ1-2; D is unclear. Germline assignment: CDR1 SEHNR and CDR2 FQNEAQ (reference sequence). The ends were cut back, 5 bases at V and 11 bases at J, with 24 bases in the middle. The CDR3 is 15 amino acids. CDR3 bases: TGTGCCAGCAGCGTCCAAGCCCCGGGGTTTGAAGGGTACACCTTC. This gives the protein CASSVQAPGFEGYTF.

This clone was seen ten or more times. The gene calls are TRBV19 and TRBJ2-1, with D tentatively TRBD2 (5 bases). V shed 5 bases and J shed 8 bases, with 13 bases lying between them. The V gene's germline CDR1 is LNHDA and CDR2 SQIVND (reference sequence). The CDR3 loop spans 13 amino acids. In DNA, the CDR3 is TGTGCCAGTAGTGGGCTCAACGGGGATGAGCAGTTCTTC. It specifies CASSGLNGDEQFF. The complete variable domain, with remaining parts taken from reference TRBV19 and TRBJ2-1, reads DGGITQSPKYLFRKEGQNVTLSCEQNLNHDAMYWYRQDPGQGLRLIYYSQIVNDFQKGDIAEGYSVSREKKESFPLTVTSAQKNPTAFYLCASSGLNGDEQFFGPGTRLTVL.